This T cell receptor beta chain was captured by sequencing in a study of blood T cells in healthy people across ages. As to this clonotype: Antigen unknown.

Primed by a sample-barcoded 5' primer and a J-beta primer mix, a second PCR proceeded for roughly 6 to 12 cycles. In TCRdb, the 5' RACE reads were re-called with MiXCR into one record per CDR3 protein. Of more than 700,000 distinct CDR3 sequences listed, about 53% are singletons. With V trimmed by 7 bases and J by 7 bases, 6 bases remained unmatched. The CDR3 length is 13 residues. The V gene's germline CDR1 is MNHNS and CDR2 SASEGT. Broader study findings: Per million T cells, TCR beta diversity dropped roughly linearly as age increased.

The chain uses TRBV6-1 and TRBJ1-5, with 8 bases aligning to TRBD1. Input material: blood. The TCR originated in an elderly man in good health. CDR3 loop: CASMGTGLQPQHF. CDR3 coding DNA: TGTGCCAGCATGGGGACAGGTCTGCAGCCCCAGCATTTT.